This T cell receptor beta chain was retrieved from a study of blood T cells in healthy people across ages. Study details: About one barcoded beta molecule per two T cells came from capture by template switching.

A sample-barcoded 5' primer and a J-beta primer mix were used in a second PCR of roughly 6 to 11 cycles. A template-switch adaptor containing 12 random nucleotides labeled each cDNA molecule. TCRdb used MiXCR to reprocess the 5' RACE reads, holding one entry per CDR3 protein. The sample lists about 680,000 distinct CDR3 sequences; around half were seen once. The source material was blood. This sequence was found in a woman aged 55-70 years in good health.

The CDR3 DNA reads as TGTGCCAGCAGCCAACCGGGAGGGTCCTACGAGCAGTACTTC. Its protein is CASSQPGGSYEQYF. This rearrangement joins TRBV28 to TRBJ2-7; 8 nucleotides line up with TRBD2. The CDR3 covers 14 residues. J gave up 1 base and V 6 bases, and 5 bases lay outside the gene matches. CDR1 MDHEN and CDR2 SYDVKM come from the germline V gene. The variable domain in full, with the rest retrieved from reference TRBV28 and TRBJ2-7, is DVKVTQSSRYLVKRTGEKVFLECVQDMDHENMFWYRQDPGLGLRLIYFSYDVKMKEKGDIPEGYSVSREKKERFSLILESASTNQTSMYLCASSQPGGSYEQYFGPGTRLTVT.